The 13 T cell receptor beta chains reported below all come from one sample, sequenced in a study of OX40 agonist ivuxolimab in advanced cancers. TCRdb's table, derived via immunoSEQ multiplex PCR, lists solely in-frame clones and lacks some. The data show tens of thousands of clones, with about 88% seen just once and less than 15% held by the top ten. The input for sequencing was CD4+ or CD8+ T cells sorted from blood, taken in a trial of the OX40 agonist ivuxolimab. These receptors came from an adult with an advanced solid tumor such as melanoma, head and neck, liver or kidney cancer.

The DNA for the CDR3 is TGTGCCAGCAGCTTGGCCGTGAATCAGCCCCAGCATTTT. It yields the protein CASSLAVNQPQHF. The chain couples TRBV11-2 to TRBJ1-5, with D unresolved. V shed 3 bases and J shed 4 bases, with 7 bases lying between them. In germline, CDR1 is SGHAT, CDR2 FQNNGV. The CDR3 contains 13 residues.

This clone has a handful of counts. The chain has TRBV2 and TRBJ1-1; a possible D gene is TRBD1 (6 bases). The ends were cut back, 7 bases at V and 1 base at J, with 10 bases in the middle. The CDR3 is made up of 13 amino acids. Germline V CDR1 and CDR2: SNHLY, FYNNEI. The CDR3 loop is CASIRTANTEAFF. In DNA form, the CDR3 reads TGTGCCAGCATACGGACAGCGAACACTGAAGCTTTCTTT.

CDR3 in DNA: TGTGCCAGCAGTTACTCGACCGGCGTCTATGGCTACACCTTC. Translating gives CASSYSTGVYGYTF. The V gene is TRBV6-5, the J gene TRBJ1-2; D ambiguous. V was trimmed by 0 bases and J by 4 bases, leaving 9 bases between them. CDR3 length equals 14 residues. Germline CDR1 MNHEY, CDR2 SVGAGI.

This clone appeared a single time. The chain combines TRBV29-1 with TRBJ2-1; possible D gene TRBD2, 6 bases. The CDR3 has 13 amino acids. Deletions cut 2 bases from V and 5 bases from J, with 10 bases between. Germline V CDR1 and CDR2: SQVTM, ANQGSEA. CDR3 residues: CSVELGRHNEQFF. CDR3 in DNA: TGCAGCGTTGAACTCGGGAGACACAATGAGCAGTTCTTC.

This clone was seen more than once but under ten times. The chain employs TRBV6-1 and TRBJ2-5; D is possibly TRBD1 or TRBD2 (5 bases each). This CDR3 has 13 amino acids. Germline-derived CDR1 and CDR2 are MNHNS and SASEGT. Trimming stripped 5 bases from V and 5 bases from J, with 12 bases between. In DNA form, the CDR3 reads TGTGCCAGCAGTTCCCGAGGGGTTGAGACCCAGTACTTC. Translation gives CASSSRGVETQYF.

The gene calls are TRBV11-2 and TRBJ2-7; perhaps TRBD1 as D (6 bases). The CDR3 has 13 residues. Germline V CDR1 and CDR2: SGHAT, FQNNGV. V was shortened by 3 bases and J by 2 bases, with 8 bases between the two germline ends. The DNA of the CDR3 is TGTGCCAGCAGCTTCGACAGGACCTACGAGCAGTACTTC. It yields the protein CASSFDRTYEQYF.

This clone was picked up one time. CDR3 DNA: TGTGCCAGCAGTGCCCGGACCCCTCAGCCCCAGCATTTT. It specifies CASSARTPQPQHF. The J gene is TRBJ1-5, the V gene TRBV2; D is unresolved. V lost 4 bases and J lost 6, with 10 bases in between. The CDR3 covers 13 residues. Germline assignment: CDR1 SNHLY and CDR2 FYNNEI.

The genes are TRBV30 and TRBJ2-7, with D possibly TRBD2 on 5 matching bases. The germline CDR1 and CDR2 sequences are GTSNPN and SVGIG (reference sequence). This CDR3 comprises 13 residues. V lost 2 bases, J lost 7 bases, and 15 bases lay in between. The CDR3 region has the DNA TGTGCCTGGAGTTCCGCACGGAGGTTGGAGCAGTACTTC. Its protein product is CAWSSARRLEQYF. Full variable domain (rest looked up from reference TRBV30 and TRBJ2-7): SQTIHQWPATLVQPVGSPLSLECTVEGTSNPNLYWYRQAAGRGLQLLFYSVGIGQISSEVPQNLSASRPQDRQFILSSKKLLLSDSGFYLCAWSSARRLEQYFGPGTRLTVT.

The J gene is TRBJ1-2, the V gene TRBV6-1; D not resolved. Per the germline V gene, CDR1 is MNHNS and CDR2 is SASEGT. The CDR3 is made up of 10 amino acids. Trimming cost V 5 bases and J 7 bases, with 5 bases left between them. The CDR3 DNA is TGTGCCAGCAGTCAAGTTGGCTACACCTTC. Translated, it gives CASSQVGYTF.

The chain uses TRBV6-6 and TRBJ2-1; 10 bases line up with TRBD2. CDR3 size: 16 residues. CDR1 and CDR2 (germline): MNHNY, SVGAGI (reference sequence). The ends lost 5 bases at V and 2 bases at J; junction bases unmatched: 6. The CDR3 DNA is TGTGCCAGCAGTCCGGGACTAGCGTTTACCTACAATGAGCAGTTCTTC. Translating gives CASSPGLAFTYNEQFF.

The chain combines TRBV5-8 with TRBJ2-7, with 7 positions matching TRBD1. The V segment lost 6 bases and the J segment 6 bases; nucleotides outside the gene matches: 9. The CDR3 is made up of 13 amino acids. The germline gives CDR1 SGHTS, CDR2 YDEGEE. CDR3 region: CASTSSDRVEQYF. Written as DNA, the CDR3 is TGTGCCAGCACCTCCTCCGACAGGGTCGAGCAGTACTTC.

The rearrangement links TRBV5-5 to TRBJ2-2; unclear D gene. CDR1 and CDR2 (germline): SGHKS, YYEKEE (reference sequence). The CDR3 has 14 amino acids. V lost 0 bases to trimming and J lost 4 bases, with 7 bases between them. Here the CDR3 DNA reads TGTGCCAGCAGCTTGGGAGAGATCACCGGGGAGCTGTTTTTT. This encodes CASSLGEITGELFF.

DNA of the CDR3: TGTGCCAGTAGTGGACAGACGGCAGATACGCAGTATTTT. Translated: CASSGQTADTQYF. This chain connects TRBV19 to TRBJ2-3, with D possibly TRBD1 on 6 matching bases. CDR1 is LNHDA, CDR2 SQIVND, per germline (reference sequence). Trimming left V 5 bases short and J 4 bases short, with 10 bases between. This CDR3 is built from 13 residues.